The 5 T cell receptor beta chains presented below share a single source sample, sequenced in a study of blood T cell repertoires in COVID-19. This table comes from immunoSEQ multiplex PCR, and its TCRdb copy is limited to in-frame clones, with some not included. The table shows roughly 120,000 clones, with roughly 82% occurring only once. The specimen sequenced was peripheral blood. The receptors stem from a human donor in a cohort sampled during active COVID-19.

This chain links TRBV20-1 with TRBJ2-1; TRBD2 matches 9 bases. Trimming cost V 3 bases and J 5 bases; bases outside gene matches: 5. This CDR3 has 14 amino acids. The germline V gene encodes CDR1 DFQATT and CDR2 SNEGSKA (reference sequence). The CDR3: CSASWRGGHNEQFF. CDR3 in DNA: TGCAGTGCTAGTTGGCGGGGGGGCCACAATGAGCAGTTCTTC.

This chain joins TRBV6-5 and TRBJ1-2; D might be TRBD1 (6 bases). Trimming removed 7 bases at V and 6 bases at J, with 15 bases between. Germline V gene data show CDR1 as MNHEY and CDR2 as SVGAGI. The CDR3 is made up of 13 amino acids. The CDR3 is CASTPRWTDGYTF. CDR3 nucleotide sequence: TGTGCCAGCACCCCGAGGTGGACAGATGGCTACACCTTC.

This chain joins TRBV10-1 and TRBJ2-2; 9 bases agree with TRBD2. The CDR3 sequence is 15 residues long. V lost 6 bases to trimming and J lost 5 bases; unmatched junction nucleotides: 7. Germline CDR1 is WNHNN and CDR2 is SYGVQD (reference sequence). The CDR3 DNA reads as TGCGCCAGCAGCGCAGCGGGGGGATGGACCGGGGAGCTGTTTTTT. Translating it yields CASSAAGGWTGELFF.

The rearrangement joins TRBV12-3 or TRBV12-4 to TRBJ2-2; no clear D. The CDR3 sequence is 13 residues long. Trimming pared 6 bases from V and 3 bases from J, leaving 8 bases between. The CDR3 here is CASSQHDTGELFF. The DNA of the CDR3 is TGTGCCAGCAGCCAACATGACACCGGGGAGCTGTTTTTT.

The genes are TRBV3-1 (or the pseudogene TRBV3-2) and TRBJ2-3, with a weak D call TRBD2 (6 bases). Deletions cut 4 bases from V and 2 bases from J, with 13 bases between. Germline-derived CDR1 and CDR2 are LGHDT and YNNKEL (reference sequence). The CDR3 loop spans 15 amino acids. CDR3 DNA: TGTGCCAGCAGCCCATGGGGGGTCCTCACAGATACGCAGTATTTT. Translation: CASSPWGVLTDTQYF.